Following are 13 T cell receptor beta chains from one sample sequenced in a study of Ad26.COV2.S vaccination and SARS-CoV-2 variants. Assay used: immunoSEQ multiplex PCR; TCRdb lists only in-frame clones, some missing. The table records around 370,000 clones, about 91% of them present only once. Sequencing used peripheral blood, obtained after recovery from COVID-19. All receptors come from a human donor who had recovered from COVID-19.

The CDR3 DNA reads TGCGCCAGCAGCCCAGGACAGGGGGGCCCTTTTAATGAGCAGTTCTTC. It translates to CASSPGQGGPFNEQFF. The rearrangement links TRBV4-3 to TRBJ2-1; 10 bases align to TRBD1. Germline V gives CDR1 LGHNA, CDR2 YSLEER. With V trimmed by 4 bases and J by 7 bases, 10 bases remained unmatched. This CDR3 spans 16 amino acids.

The rearrangement uses TRBV2 and TRBJ1-2; D call uncertain. This CDR3 is 13 amino acids long. CDR1 is SNHLY, CDR2 FYNNEI, per germline. Trimming took 6 bases from V and 0 from J, leaving 8 bases between them. CDR3 protein: CASRTEANYGYTF. The CDR3 coding sequence is TGTGCCAGCAGGACGGAGGCTAACTATGGCTACACCTTC.

This clone was seen only once. This chain links TRBV9 with TRBJ2-3; unclear D gene. Germline CDR1 SGDLS, CDR2 YYNGEE. The CDR3 totals 16 residues. Trimming stripped 1 base from V and 0 bases from J, with 12 bases between. The CDR3 DNA follows: TGTGCCAGCAGCGTATTGGGCAGGATTAGCACAGATACGCAGTATTTT. This encodes CASSVLGRISTDTQYF.

The chain links TRBV6-5 to TRBJ2-7; possibly TRBD1 or TRBD2 for D (5 bases each). In germline, CDR1 is MNHEY, CDR2 SVGAGI. V shed 2 bases and J shed 6 bases, with 11 bases lying between them. The CDR3 extends over 13 amino acids. The CDR3 region is CASSYPPGTEQYF. The CDR3 region has the DNA TGTGCCAGCAGTTACCCCCCTGGGACCGAGCAGTACTTC.

This clone was picked up a small number of times. The chain employs TRBV18 and TRBJ1-1, with 7 bases identical to TRBD1. The V and J ends lost 2 bases and 4 bases, in that order; junction bases with no gene match: 7. Germline CDR1 reads KGHSH; CDR2 reads LQKENI. This CDR3 comprises 15 residues. For the CDR3, the DNA is TGTGCCAGCTCACCAGTGACAGGGAGAGGCACTGAAGCTTTCTTT. This translates into CASSPVTGRGTEAFF.

The chain employs TRBV12-3 or TRBV12-4 and TRBJ2-7; D is undetermined. CDR3 length equals 11 residues. V gave up 5 bases and J gave up 8 bases, with 10 bases separating them. CDR3 region: CASSPNEKQYF. In DNA form, the CDR3 reads TGTGCCAGCAGTCCTAATGAGAAGCAGTACTTC.

The chain recombines TRBV29-1 with TRBJ1-4; 9 bases line up with TRBD1. CDR3 size: 13 residues. The germline V gene encodes CDR1 SQVTM and CDR2 ANQGSEA. With V trimmed by 6 bases and J by 7 bases, 6 bases remained unmatched. The CDR3 nucleotides read TGCAGCGTCACCGGGACAGGGCCTGAAAAACTGTTTTTT. The encoded protein is CSVTGTGPEKLFF.

The J gene is TRBJ1-2, the V gene TRBV16; no reliable D call. This CDR3 comprises 14 residues. Per the germline V gene, CDR1 is KGHSY and CDR2 is FQNENV. Deletions cut 3 bases from V and 8 bases from J, with 16 bases between. CDR3 bases: TGTGCCAGCAGCCATCCAGGCCAGGCGGAAGGCTACACCTTC. This translates into CASSHPGQAEGYTF. Supplemented by reference TRBV16 and TRBJ1-2, the full variable domain reads GEEVAQTPKHLVRGEGQKAKLYCAPIKGHSYVFWYQQVLKNEFKFLISFQNENVFDETGMPKERFSAKCLPNSPCSLEIQATKLEDSAVYFCASSHPGQAEGYTFGSGTRLTVV.

The chain links TRBV6-5 to TRBJ2-2; D possibly corresponds to TRBD1 (6 bases). CDR1 MNHEY and CDR2 SVGAGI come from the germline V gene. The length of the CDR3 is 16 residues. The V and J ends lost 2 bases and 2 bases respectively, with 12 bases between them. CDR3 bases: TGTGCCAGCAGTTACGGTCTGGGGGCCAACACCGGGGAGCTGTTTTTT. The encoded protein is CASSYGLGANTGELFF.

This clone was found a few times. The V and J genes are TRBV4-1 and TRBJ1-5, with 7 nucleotides matching TRBD1. V trimming: 4 bases; J trimming: 6 bases; junction bases outside the gene matches: 9. CDR1 and CDR2 (germline): MGHRA, YSYEKL. The CDR3 totals 15 residues. The CDR3 DNA sequence: TGCGCCAGCAGCCTATATTCAGGGGGTGGTCAGCCCCAGCATTTT. It encodes CASSLYSGGGQPQHF.

The chain uses TRBV11-2 and TRBJ2-1; D may be TRBD2 (6 bases). This CDR3 has 17 residues. Germline V gene data show CDR1 as SGHAT and CDR2 as FQNNGV. Trimming removed 1 base at V and 6 bases at J, with 19 bases between. CDR3 loop: CASSLVGSGFRGNEQFF. In nucleotides, the CDR3 is TGTGCCAGCAGCTTAGTGGGGAGCGGGTTCAGAGGCAATGAGCAGTTCTTC.

The CDR3 is CASSRSGAGIGNNEKLFF. The CDR3 DNA reads TGTGCCAGCAGCCGTAGTGGGGCGGGCATAGGGAATAATGAAAAACTGTTTTTT. The chain carries TRBV5-4 and TRBJ1-4, with a possible D match to TRBD1 (5 bases). Germline V gives CDR1 SGHNT, CDR2 YYREEE (reference sequence). The CDR3 is made up of 18 amino acids. V was shortened by 4 bases and J by 4 bases, with 23 bases between the two germline ends.

The rearrangement joins TRBV6-1 to TRBJ2-3; D is possibly TRBD1 (5 bases). Germline loops: CDR1 MNHNS, CDR2 SASEGT. The germline V and J ends were trimmed by 1 base and 2 bases, with 7 bases remaining between them. The CDR3 sequence is 14 residues long. In DNA form, the CDR3 reads TGTGCCAGCAGTGAAGGGGGCCACACAGATACGCAGTATTTT. This encodes CASSEGGHTDTQYF.